The 9 T cell receptor beta chains below were found in one sample sequenced in a study of OX40 agonist ivuxolimab in advanced cancers. The repertoire was sequenced with immunoSEQ multiplex PCR; TCRdb's copy has only in-frame clones and lacks some. This table has around 70,000 clones, 85% to 90% appearing once. The material was CD4+ or CD8+ T cells sorted from blood, obtained in a trial of the OX40 agonist ivuxolimab. These receptors were taken from an adult with an advanced solid tumor such as melanoma, head and neck, liver or kidney cancer.

V and J are TRBV5-6 and TRBJ2-4; a possible D gene is TRBD2 (6 bases). The CDR3 covers 14 residues. With 1 base removed from V and 5 bases from J, the gap between germline ends came to 10 bases. Germline assignment: CDR1 SGHDT and CDR2 YYEEEE. In nucleotides, the CDR3 is TGTGCCAGCAGCTTGTGGGGCGGGGAAAACATTCAGTACTTC. Translation gives CASSLWGGENIQYF.

V and J are TRBV2 and TRBJ2-3; TRBD2 might be the D (5 bases). Trimming removed 7 bases from V and 0 bases from J, with 11 bases in between. The length of the CDR3 is 14 residues. Germline V CDR1 and CDR2: SNHLY, FYNNEI. For the CDR3, the DNA is TGTGCCAGCATTAGGACTGGTAGCACAGATACGCAGTATTTT. Protein sequence: CASIRTGSTDTQYF.

The CDR3 sequence is CASSQSRGLSTDTQYF. The CDR3 region has the DNA TGTGCCAGCAGCCAATCGCGGGGGTTAAGCACAGATACGCAGTATTTT. V is TRBV11-1 and J is TRBJ2-3, with 7 bases that match TRBD2. V was clipped by 5 bases and J by 0 bases; unmatched bases: 8. The germline V gene encodes CDR1 SGHAT and CDR2 FQDESV (reference sequence). This CDR3 spans 16 amino acids.

The chain couples TRBV29-1 to TRBJ1-2; the match to TRBD1 covers 9 bases. The J segment lost 4 bases and the V segment lost 4 bases, leaving 4 bases of the junction unmatched. Germline lookup yields CDR1 SQVTM and CDR2 ANQGSEA. The CDR3 is made up of 13 amino acids. The CDR3 nucleotides are TGCAGCGTTGGGACAGGGGAAAGCTATGGCTACACCTTC. It translates to CSVGTGESYGYTF.

The rearrangement joins TRBV10-3 to TRBJ2-7, with 10 bases matching TRBD1. This CDR3 has 14 residues. Germline CDR1 and CDR2: ENHRY and SYGVKD. V dropped 9 bases and J dropped 1; count of bases not matched to a gene: 6. CDR3 sequence: CAIKTGGISYEQYF. The DNA for the CDR3 is TGTGCCATAAAGACAGGGGGCATTTCCTACGAGCAGTACTTC.

The J gene is TRBJ1-5, the V gene TRBV4-1, with 11 bases fitting TRBD1. V was pared by 4 bases and J by 7 bases, with 12 bases of the junction left unmatched. The CDR3 has 17 residues. The germline CDR1 and CDR2 sequences are MGHRA and YSYEKL. CDR3 loop: CASSPGQGARVGQPQHF. The CDR3 nucleotides read TGCGCCAGCAGCCCCGGACAGGGGGCTAGGGTAGGGCAGCCCCAGCATTTT.

The J gene is TRBJ1-5, the V gene TRBV2; the D is unclear. The CDR3 has 14 residues. V was trimmed by 4 bases and J by 3 bases, leaving 10 bases between them. Per the germline V gene, CDR1 is SNHLY and CDR2 is FYNNEI. The DNA of the CDR3 is TGTGCCAGCAGTGCTGAACGGGACAATCAGCCCCAGCATTTT. Amino acids: CASSAERDNQPQHF.

The chain links TRBV5-6 to TRBJ1-2; possible D gene TRBD1, 5 bases. Trimming took 3 bases from V and 8 from J, leaving 20 bases between them. CDR1 SGHDT and CDR2 YYEEEE come from the germline V gene. The CDR3 totals 15 residues. As DNA, the CDR3 is TGTGCCAGCAGCTCGGGGTCCACTCGGGGCTGGGGCTACACCTTC. Translated: CASSSGSTRGWGYTF.

A few counts support this clone. The chain carries TRBV19 and TRBJ1-2, with 7 bases identical to TRBD1. CDR3 size: 12 residues. The V and J ends lost 5 bases and 9 bases, in that order; junction bases with no gene match: 6. The germline CDR1 and CDR2 sequences are LNHDA and SQIVND (reference sequence). The CDR3: CASSADRPRYTF. In DNA, the CDR3 is TGTGCCAGTAGTGCGGACAGGCCCCGCTACACCTTC.